Each of the 31 T cell receptor beta chains below was sequenced from the same sample in a study of T cells in Graves' hyperthyroidism and ophthalmopathy. Authors of the study amplified TCR beta CDR3 regions from RNA transcripts. First-round RT-PCR of the TCR CDR3 relied on the HTBI primer set. TCRdb analysed the multiplex PCR reads with MiXCR anew, one entry per CDR3 protein. The sample consists of roughly 580,000 distinct CDR3 sequences, around 13% of them appearing once. The specimen sequenced was blood. The receptor set was obtained from a woman under 40 with Graves' hyperthyroidism that later progressed to Graves' ophthalmopathy.

This clonotype has a count of ten or more. V gene TRBV2 combines with J gene TRBJ2-5; 7 nucleotides line up with TRBD2. Germline CDR1 is SNHLY and CDR2 is FYNNEI. The V segment lost 6 bases and the J segment 2 bases; nucleotides outside the gene matches: 12. The CDR3 covers 16 residues. In DNA form, the CDR3 reads TGTGCCAGCAGACCTCTGGGGGGGACCTTACAAGAGACCCAGTACTTC. This translates into CASRPLGGTLQETQYF.

In this sample, this clonotype turned up many times. The V and J genes are TRBV6-5 and TRBJ2-7; TRBD1 aligns across 8 bases. From germline, CDR1 is MNHEY and CDR2 SVGAGI. V was clipped by 0 bases and J by 3 bases; unmatched bases: 4. CDR3 length equals 15 residues. The CDR3 reads CASSYSTGAGYEQYF. DNA for the CDR3: TGTGCCAGCAGTTACTCGACAGGGGCAGGCTACGAGCAGTACTTC.

This clonotype was seen a few times. This chain uses TRBV27 with TRBJ2-3; D is unresolved. CDR3 length: 11 amino acids. V dropped 10 bases and J dropped 5 bases, with 10 bases sitting between them. Germline values: CDR1 MNHEY, CDR2 SMNVEV (reference sequence). The CDR3 region has the DNA TGTGCCATCCATATTGGAGATACGCAGTATTTT. This sequence encodes CAIHIGDTQYF.

This clonotype appeared many times. The gene calls are TRBV5-1 and TRBJ1-2, with a tentative D call TRBD1 (5 bases). The CDR3 runs to 14 residues. The germline CDR1 and CDR2 sequences are SGHRS and YFSETQ. V lost 2 bases and J lost 0, with 8 bases in between. CDR3 DNA: TGCGCCAGCAGCTTCAGGGAGGCTAACTATGGCTACACCTTC. This translates into CASSFREANYGYTF.

This clonotype was picked up many times. The chain links TRBV6-1 to TRBJ2-7; 9 positions match TRBD1. The V gene's germline CDR1 is MNHNS and CDR2 SASEGT. This CDR3 is built from 14 residues. The V segment lost 6 bases and the J segment 2 bases; nucleotides outside the gene matches: 5. The CDR3 DNA reads TGTGCCAGCAGGCCCGGGACAGGGCCCTACGAGCAGTACTTC. Its translation is CASRPGTGPYEQYF.

This clonotype came up many times. The chain uses TRBV10-3 and TRBJ2-7; no firm D call. Between the trimmed V and J ends, which lost 0 bases and 6 bases, there was a span of 6 bases. This CDR3 is built from 12 residues. Germline CDR1 is ENHRY and CDR2 is SYGVKD. The CDR3 region has the DNA TGTGCCATCAGTGAGTCTCGGGTCGAGCAGTACTTC. Translating it yields CAISESRVEQYF.

This clonotype was counted only a few times. V and J are TRBV6-1 and TRBJ1-6; 9 bases agree with TRBD1. V lost 5 bases, J lost 7 bases, and 6 bases stayed unmatched. Germline lookup yields CDR1 MNHNS and CDR2 SASEGT. The CDR3 covers 15 residues. The CDR3 DNA follows: TGTGCCAGCAGTCCGTTGACAGGGGGGAATTCACCCCTCCACTTT. Its translation is CASSPLTGGNSPLHF.

At least ten counts were recorded for this clonotype. The chain carries TRBV19 and TRBJ1-1, with 7 bases aligning to TRBD1. The germline gives CDR1 LNHDA, CDR2 SQIVND (reference sequence). Trimming took 4 bases from V and 5 from J; bases not matched to a gene: 7. The CDR3 is 14 amino acids. CDR3 protein: CASSTTGVGTEAFF. The CDR3 region has the DNA TGTGCCAGTAGTACCACAGGGGTGGGTACTGAAGCTTTCTTT.

This clonotype was seen only a few times. A much larger clone differs from this one at a single base, so this may be a read error. The V call is TRBV28, the J call TRBJ2-1; no reliable D call. The V end lost 8 bases, the J end lost 6 bases, and 11 bases lay between the germline ends. From germline, CDR1 is MDHEN and CDR2 SYDVKM. The CDR3 contains 12 residues. CDR3 in amino acids: CASGMLVNEQFF. The CDR3 nucleotides are TGTGCCAGCGGTATGTTGGTCAATGAGCAGTTCTTC.

The rearrangement uses TRBV20-1 and TRBJ1-1; D is perhaps TRBD1 (6 bases). CDR1 DFQATT and CDR2 SNEGSKA come from the germline V gene (reference sequence). Between the trimmed V and J ends, which lost 0 bases and 6 bases, there was a span of 23 bases. This CDR3 region has 17 residues. The CDR3 reads CSAREPLVWGASSEAFF. Written as DNA, the CDR3 is TGCAGTGCTAGAGAGCCCTTGGTGTGGGGGGCGAGTTCTGAAGCTTTCTTT.

This clonotype was seen at least ten times. The CDR3 nucleotides are TGTGCCAGCAGGTCACAGGCGCCAATGAACACTGAAGCTTTCTTT. It translates to CASRSQAPMNTEAFF. The rearrangement uses TRBV2 and TRBJ1-1, with D maybe TRBD1 (5 bases). Deletions cut 6 bases from V and 0 bases from J, with 14 bases between. Per germline, CDR1 SNHLY and CDR2 FYNNEI. The CDR3 totals 15 residues.

This clonotype was detected many times. The V gene is TRBV24-1, the J gene TRBJ2-5; a weak D match, TRBD1 (7 bases). Germline V CDR1 and CDR2: KGHDR, SFDVKD. The V gene lost 2 bases and the J gene lost 4 bases, with 25 bases spanning the gap. CDR3 length: 19 amino acids. CDR3 nucleotide sequence: TGTGCCACCAGTGATTCCGGACAGGACTATTTGTTGAGGAGAGAGACCCAGTACTTC. This codes for CATSDSGQDYLLRRETQYF.

In this sample, this clonotype turned up a few times. The V and J genes are TRBV9 and TRBJ2-5, with TRBD1 matching 12 bases. The CDR3 runs to 15 residues. In germline, CDR1 is SGDLS, CDR2 YYNGEE. J gave up 4 bases and V 3 bases, and 4 bases lay outside the gene matches. The DNA of the CDR3 is TGTGCCAGCAGCGAAGGGACAGGGGGCTTAGAGACCCAGTACTTC. Amino acid sequence: CASSEGTGGLETQYF.

This chain uses TRBV6-5 with TRBJ1-6, with D perhaps TRBD1 (5 bases). Germline V gives CDR1 MNHEY, CDR2 SVGAGI. The CDR3 extends over 16 amino acids. Between the trimmed V and J ends, which lost 2 bases and 9 bases, there was a span of 17 bases. The CDR3 DNA reads as TGTGCCAGCAGTTACCTACAGGCGACAGCCAGTTCACCCCTCCACTTT. Amino acids: CASSYLQATASSPLHF.

In this sample, this clonotype turned up many times. This chain links TRBV2 with TRBJ2-3; D is undetermined. With 6 bases removed from V and 4 bases from J, the gap between germline ends came to 17 bases. CDR3 length: 15 amino acids. Germline CDR1 SNHLY, CDR2 FYNNEI. The CDR3 region is CASRMKWLAADTQYF. For the CDR3, the DNA is TGTGCCAGCAGAATGAAGTGGTTAGCAGCAGATACGCAGTATTTT. Based on the CDR3 plus reference TRBV2 and TRBJ2-3, the full variable domain is EPEVTQTPSHQVTQMGQEVILRCVPISNHLYFYWYRQILGQKVEFLVSFYNNEISEKSEIFDDQFSVERPDGSNFTLKIRSTKLEDSAMYFCASRMKWLAADTQYFGPGTRLTVL.

This clonotype was seen only a few times. This chain uses TRBV9 with TRBJ2-1, with D tentatively TRBD1 (5 bases). In germline, CDR1 is SGDLS, CDR2 YYNGEE. The CDR3 contains 16 residues. V lost 4 bases and J 3 bases, leaving 17 bases between the germline ends. Here the CDR3 reads CASSQLPAGNYNEQFF. CDR3 DNA: TGTGCCAGCAGCCAACTCCCAGCAGGGAACTACAATGAGCAGTTCTTC.

The sample holds many counts of this clonotype. This sequence joins TRBV20-1 and TRBJ2-3; 7 bases map to TRBD1. Germline CDR1 reads DFQATT; CDR2 reads SNEGSKA (reference sequence). This CDR3 region has 15 residues. Unmatched junction bases numbered 6, after V lost 1 base and J lost 2 bases. The CDR3 region has the DNA TGCAGTGCTAGAGCCCAGGACAGGCCCACAGATACGCAGTATTTT. Translating it yields CSARAQDRPTDTQYF.

The rearrangement links TRBV5-1 to TRBJ2-4; D call uncertain. V shed 2 bases and J shed 6 bases, with 9 bases lying between them. Germline CDR1 is SGHRS and CDR2 is YFSETQ. The CDR3 is 13 residues long. This chain's CDR3 is CASSFGPGNIQYF. CDR3 DNA sequence: TGCGCCAGCAGCTTTGGTCCGGGAAACATTCAGTACTTC.

Ten or more counts support this clonotype. V and J are TRBV7-9 and TRBJ2-4; 8 nucleotides agree with TRBD1. J lost 9 bases, V lost 1 base, and 8 bases had no gene match. This CDR3 is built from 15 residues. Germline V gene data show CDR1 as SEHNR and CDR2 as FQNEAQ (reference sequence). Written as DNA, the CDR3 is TGTGCCAGCAGCTTAGAGGCAGGGGGCGAGGGCATTCAGTACTTC. As protein: CASSLEAGGEGIQYF.

In its sample, this clonotype was seen many times. The CDR3: CASSFGRDQPQHF. The DNA for the CDR3 is TGTGCCAGCAGTTTTGGCAGGGATCAGCCCCAGCATTTT. The chain joins TRBV12-3 or TRBV12-4 to TRBJ1-5; perhaps TRBD1 as D (5 bases). The CDR3 loop spans 13 amino acids. V was clipped by 3 bases and J by 5 bases, with 8 bases between them.

This clonotype was detected many times. This sequence joins TRBV6-2 or TRBV6-3 and TRBJ2-5; D remains unclear. The CDR3 has 12 amino acids. In germline, CDR1 is MNHEY, CDR2 SVGEGT. V gave up 2 bases and J gave up 4 bases, with 5 bases separating them. CDR3 DNA: TGTGCCAGCAGTTACGGACGAGAGACCCAGTACTTC. Residues: CASSYGRETQYF.

This clonotype was seen repeatedly, ten times or more. This sequence joins TRBV18 and TRBJ1-1; D may be TRBD1 (5 bases). Looked up from germline, CDR1 is KGHSH and CDR2 is LQKENI. Trimming stripped 5 bases from V and 3 bases from J, with 13 bases between. The CDR3 length is 14 residues. The CDR3 protein is CASSLRDGDTEAFF. CDR3 coding DNA: TGTGCCAGCTCATTAAGGGACGGGGACACTGAAGCTTTCTTT.

Ten or more counts support this clonotype. The rearrangement links TRBV7-9 to TRBJ2-7; D assignment may be TRBD1 or TRBD2 (5 bases each). The CDR3 runs to 17 residues. Between the trimmed V and J ends, which lost 4 bases and 2 bases, there was a span of 21 bases. Germline V lookup: CDR1 SEHNR, CDR2 FQNEAQ (reference sequence). The DNA of the CDR3 is TGTGCCAGCAGCTCCCGAGACGGCCAGGGACGGCCCTACGAGCAGTACTTC. It encodes CASSSRDGQGRPYEQYF.

This clonotype was recorded many times. V usage is TRBV12-3 or TRBV12-4 and J usage is TRBJ1-1; maybe TRBD1 (6 bases). The V gene lost 2 bases and the J gene lost 6 bases, with 16 bases spanning the gap. CDR3 size: 15 residues. CDR3 DNA: TGTGCCAGCAGTTTATCGGGGGGCCGATTGGCTGAAGCTTTCTTT. Its translation is CASSLSGGRLAEAFF.

This clonotype was seen many times. The chain links TRBV11-2 to TRBJ2-7; D may be TRBD2 (5 bases). The V end was cut by 6 bases, the J end by 6 bases, with 6 bases between. Per germline, CDR1 SGHAT and CDR2 FQNNGV. The CDR3 sequence is 10 residues long. The CDR3 loop reads CASSRGEQYF. CDR3 sequence (DNA): TGTGCCAGCAGTCGGGGCGAGCAGTACTTC.

This clonotype was detected a few times. This chain uses TRBV9 with TRBJ2-5; possible D gene TRBD1, 6 bases. Germline CDR1 is SGDLS and CDR2 is YYNGEE. V lost 4 bases and J 2 bases, leaving 15 bases between the germline ends. The CDR3 has 15 residues. The CDR3 reads CASSLIAGAQETQYF. The CDR3 DNA sequence: TGTGCCAGCAGCCTCATCGCAGGGGCTCAAGAGACCCAGTACTTC.

The CDR3 reads CASSPQTGRNSPLHF. In DNA form, the CDR3 reads TGTGCCAGCAGTCCGCAGACAGGGCGGAATTCACCCCTCCACTTT. The rearrangement uses TRBV28 and TRBJ1-6; TRBD1 matches 7 bases. The V gene's germline CDR1 is MDHEN and CDR2 SYDVKM. The CDR3 totals 15 residues. The J segment lost 7 bases and the V segment lost 5 bases, leaving 8 bases of the junction unmatched.

In this sample, this clonotype turned up many times. The chain has TRBV28 and TRBJ2-7; 10 nucleotides agree with TRBD1. This CDR3 region has 12 residues. Germline V gene data show CDR1 as MDHEN and CDR2 as SYDVKM. With V trimmed by 8 bases and J by 5 bases, 3 bases remained unmatched. The CDR3 reads CASSDRGHEQYF. The CDR3 region has the DNA TGTGCCAGCTCAGACAGGGGGCACGAGCAGTACTTC.

The table lists this clonotype with many counts. This chain links TRBV15 with TRBJ2-3, with D possibly matching TRBD1 (5 bases). Per germline, CDR1 LNHNV and CDR2 YYDKDF (reference sequence). V lost 0 bases to trimming and J lost 5 bases, with 9 bases between them. The length of the CDR3 is 14 residues. CDR3 bases: TGTGCCACCAGCAGAGATCAAGGGGAAGATACGCAGTATTTT. It is translated as CATSRDQGEDTQYF.

This clonotype was recorded many times. The chain is built from TRBV7-9 and TRBJ1-5; 7 bases line up with TRBD1. With 4 bases clipped from V and 1 base from J, the junction kept 10 bases outside the gene matches. Germline loops: CDR1 SEHNR, CDR2 FQNEAQ (reference sequence). CDR3 length equals 17 residues. The CDR3 region is CASSYSRQGDSNQPQHF. CDR3 bases: TGTGCCAGCAGCTACTCCAGACAGGGCGACAGCAATCAGCCCCAGCATTTT. Full variable domain (rest looked up from reference TRBV7-9 and TRBJ1-5): DTGVSQNPRHKITKRGQNVTFRCDPISEHNRLYWYRQTLGQGPEFLTYFQNEAQLEKSRLLSDRFSAERPKGSFSTLEIQRTEQGDSAMYLCASSYSRQGDSNQPQHFGDGTRLSIL.

In this sample, this clonotype turned up many times. The chain has TRBV13 and TRBJ2-7, with TRBD1 as a possible D gene (6 bases). CDR1 is PRHDT, CDR2 FYEKMQ, per germline (reference sequence). This CDR3 is 14 amino acids long. Trimming took off 2 bases at V and 4 bases at J, with 12 bases between the two ends. The CDR3 sequence: CASSLRDTLYEQYF. The CDR3, as DNA: TGTGCCAGCAGCTTACGGGACACCCTATACGAGCAGTACTTC.